The 12 T cell receptor beta chains below come from one sample, sequenced in a study of blood T cells in healthy people across ages. A second PCR of 7 to 11 cycles used a sample-barcoded 5' primer and a J-beta primer mix. One entry per CDR3 protein, called by TCRdb with MiXCR from the 5' RACE reads. The sample lists about 1,400,000 distinct CDR3 sequences, roughly 60% occurring once. What was sequenced was blood. The source of these receptors is a man between 18 and 35 years old in good health.

This chain connects TRBV7-2 to TRBJ1-4; the D is unclear. This CDR3 has 15 amino acids. Between the trimmed V and J ends, which lost 0 bases and 7 bases, there was a span of 12 bases. Germline V CDR1 and CDR2: SGHTA, FQGNSA. The CDR3 DNA follows: TGTGCCAGCAGCTTAGCAGGCACGAGGGTTGAAAAACTGTTTTTT. It yields the protein CASSLAGTRVEKLFF.

The chain carries TRBV12-3 or TRBV12-4 and TRBJ2-7, with D possibly being TRBD2 (6 bases). The CDR3 contains 17 residues. The V gene lost 3 bases and the J gene lost 0 bases, with 18 bases spanning the gap. The CDR3 region is CASSFEMASDNSYEQYF. The CDR3 nucleotides are TGTGCCAGCAGTTTTGAGATGGCTAGCGACAACTCCTACGAGCAGTACTTC.

The chain links TRBV11-2 to TRBJ2-5; TRBD1 aligns across 7 bases. The germline V gene has CDR1 SGHAT and CDR2 FQNNGV. The junction had 5 bases not matched to a gene; V was cut back by 3 bases and J by 1 base. The CDR3 sequence is 15 residues long. CDR3 sequence: CASSFTTGPQETQYF. Here the CDR3 DNA reads TGTGCCAGCAGCTTCACGACAGGGCCCCAAGAGACCCAGTACTTC.

The V and J genes are TRBV20-1 and TRBJ2-5, with TRBD1 identical over 10 bases. Germline lookup yields CDR1 DFQATT and CDR2 SNEGSKA (reference sequence). The length of the CDR3 is 16 residues. The ends lost 6 bases at V and 0 bases at J; junction bases unmatched: 10. The CDR3 DNA reads TGCAGTGCGCGGGGACAGGGGACCTGGTACCAAGAGACCCAGTACTTC. Translation gives CSARGQGTWYQETQYF.

The chain couples TRBV5-1 to TRBJ2-7; maybe TRBD1 (5 bases). CDR3 size: 15 residues. V was trimmed by 5 bases and J by 1 base, leaving 16 bases between them. CDR1 is SGHRS, CDR2 YFSETQ, per germline. The DNA for the CDR3 is TGCGCCAGCAGAAAGGATCAGGGTAAATCCTACGAGCAGTACTTC. Its protein product is CASRKDQGKSYEQYF.

This rearrangement joins TRBV7-2 to TRBJ1-1, with D possibly matching TRBD1 (6 bases). The CDR3 length is 13 residues. Per germline, CDR1 SGHTA and CDR2 FQGNSA. The V gene lost 4 bases and the J gene lost 8 bases, with 14 bases spanning the gap. CDR3 sequence (DNA): TGTGCCAGCAGCTCCAACAGGGCCCGGGAAGCTTTCTTT. It translates to CASSSNRAREAFF.

The sample holds one count of this clonotype. J is TRBJ1-4 and V is TRBV3-1, with TRBD1 identical over 9 bases. Germline CDR1 is LGHDT and CDR2 is YNNKEL (reference sequence). The CDR3 contains 15 residues. Trimming took 1 base from V and 6 from J; bases not matched to a gene: 3. The CDR3 protein is CASSQGRDRDEKLFF. The CDR3, as DNA: TGTGCCAGCAGCCAAGGCCGGGACAGGGATGAAAAACTGTTTTTT. The complete variable domain, with remaining parts taken from reference TRBV3-1 and TRBJ1-4, reads DTAVSQTPKYLVTQMGNDKSIKCEQNLGHDTMYWYKQDSKKFLKIMFSYNNKELIINETVPNRFSPKSPDKAHLNLHINSLELGDSAVYFCASSQGRDRDEKLFFGSGTQLSVL.

Only a few counts were recorded for this clonotype. This may be a read error: a much more frequent sequence differs by one nucleotide. The chain has TRBV3-1 and TRBJ1-2; no reliable D call. V gave up 3 bases and J gave up 4 bases, with 3 bases separating them. The CDR3 extends over 11 amino acids. The germline V gene has CDR1 LGHDT and CDR2 YNNKEL (reference sequence). CDR3: CASSQAYGYTF. Written as DNA, the CDR3 is TGTGCCAGCAGCCAGGCCTATGGCTACACCTTC.

This clonotype was picked up a small number of times. The J gene is TRBJ1-5, the V gene TRBV27, with D maybe TRBD1 (5 bases). Trimming removed 5 bases from V and 9 bases from J, with 20 bases in between. The germline CDR1 and CDR2 sequences are MNHEY and SMNVEV (reference sequence). The CDR3 totals 15 residues. The CDR3 nucleotides read TGTGCCAGCAGTCTCCTTGGGGGAAACAACTTGCCCCAGCATTTT. This translates into CASSLLGGNNLPQHF.

This chain uses TRBV7-9 with TRBJ2-7; 8 nucleotides line up with TRBD2. CDR1 and CDR2 from the germline V gene are SEHNR and FQNEAQ (reference sequence). The CDR3 has 17 amino acids. V shed 5 bases, J shed 1 base, and the junction held 13 bases outside the gene matches. The CDR3: CASSPVGRGTRSYEQYF. The CDR3 DNA is TGTGCCAGCAGCCCGGTCGGTCGGGGGACTAGGTCCTACGAGCAGTACTTC.

This clonotype was seen a handful of times. The rearrangement links TRBV3-1 to TRBJ1-1; no definite D call. CDR3 length equals 12 residues. The germline CDR1 and CDR2 sequences are LGHDT and YNNKEL (reference sequence). With 1 base removed from V and 11 bases from J, the gap between germline ends came to 11 bases. The chain's CDR3 is CASSQGGGGAFF. CDR3 nucleotides: TGTGCCAGCAGCCAAGGTGGAGGAGGCGCTTTCTTT.

CDR3: CSAKEGGTEAFF. The CDR3 DNA follows: TGCAGTGCTAAGGAGGGCGGAACTGAAGCTTTCTTT. The rearrangement uses TRBV20-1 and TRBJ1-1; D is ambiguous. CDR1 DFQATT and CDR2 SNEGSKA come from the germline V gene (reference sequence). The CDR3 loop spans 12 amino acids. V was clipped by 4 bases and J by 5 bases, with 11 bases between them.